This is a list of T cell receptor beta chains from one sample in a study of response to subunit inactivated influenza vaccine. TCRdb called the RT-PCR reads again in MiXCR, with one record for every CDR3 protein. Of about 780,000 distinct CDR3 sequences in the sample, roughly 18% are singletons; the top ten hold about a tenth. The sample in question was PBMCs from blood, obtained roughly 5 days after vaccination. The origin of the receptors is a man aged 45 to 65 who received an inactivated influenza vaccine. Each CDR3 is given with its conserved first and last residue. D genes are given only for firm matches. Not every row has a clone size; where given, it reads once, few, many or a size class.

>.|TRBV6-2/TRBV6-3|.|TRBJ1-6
CASSWNRDSPLHF
TGTGCCAGCAGTTGGAACAGGGATTCACCCCTCCACTTT
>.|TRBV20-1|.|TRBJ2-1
CSARGFPGTNEQFF
TGCAGTGCTAGAGGGTTCCCCGGGACAAACGAGCAGTTCTTC
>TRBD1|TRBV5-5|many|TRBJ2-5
CASSRPGQGLETQYF
TGTGCCAGCAGCCGCCCGGGACAGGGGCTAGAGACCCAGTACTTC
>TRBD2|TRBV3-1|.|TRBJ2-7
CASSNNLAGIYEQYF
TGTGCCAGCAGCAACAATCTAGCGGGGATATACGAGCAGTACTTC
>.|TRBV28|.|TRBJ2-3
CASSTNLDTQYF
TGTGCCAGCAGTACAAACTTGGATACGCAGTATTTT
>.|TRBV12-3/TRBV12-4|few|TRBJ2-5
CASSFRRSETQYF
TGTGCCAGCAGTTTTCGGCGGTCTGAGACCCAGTACTTC
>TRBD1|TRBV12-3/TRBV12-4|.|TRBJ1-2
CASSPLGQGGNGYTF
TGTGCCAGCAGTCCACTGGGACAGGGCGGCAATGGCTACACCTTC
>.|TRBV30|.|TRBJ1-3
CAWSVSSGNTIYF
TGTGCCTGGAGTGTAAGCAGCGGAAACACCATATATTTT
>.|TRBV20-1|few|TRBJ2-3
CSAPGRGADTQNF
TGCAGTGCCCCGGGGCGGGGAGCAGATACGCAGAATTTT
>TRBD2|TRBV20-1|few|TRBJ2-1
CTPDPASGNNEQFF
TGCACTCCGGACCCGGCTAGCGGTAACAATGAGCAGTTCTTC
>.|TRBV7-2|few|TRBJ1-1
CASSFQAAEAFF
TGTGCCAGCAGCTTTCAGGCGGCTGAAGCTTTCTTT
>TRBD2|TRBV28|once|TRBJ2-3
CASSRTSGRITDTQYF
TGTGCCAGCAGTCGCACTAGCGGGAGGATCACAGATACGCAGTATTTT
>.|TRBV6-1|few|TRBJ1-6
CASSGSFSAGSPLHF
TGTGCCAGCTCAGGCAGTTTTTCCGCGGGATCACCCCTCCACTTT
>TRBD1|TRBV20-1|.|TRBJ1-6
CSARTRTGYNSPLHF
TGCAGTGCTAGAACCCGGACAGGGTATAATTCACCCCTCCACTTT
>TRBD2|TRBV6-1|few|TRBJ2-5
CASSDLGGSETQYF
TGTGCCAGCAGTGATCTGGGAGGGTCAGAGACCCAGTACTTC
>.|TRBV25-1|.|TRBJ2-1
CASSVGVDNEQFF
TGTGCCAGCAGTGTGGGAGTTGACAATGAGCAGTTCTTC
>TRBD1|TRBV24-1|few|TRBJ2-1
CATQSRDRGSYNEQFF
TGTGCCACTCAATCACGGGACAGGGGCTCCTACAATGAGCAGTTCTTC
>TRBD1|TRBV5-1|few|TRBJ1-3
CASSQGQISGNTIYF
TGCGCCAGCAGCCAGGGACAGATCTCTGGAAACACCATATATTTT
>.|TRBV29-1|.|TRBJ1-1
CSVVRGEKTEAFF
TGCAGCGTGGTACGGGGGGAAAAAACTGAAGCTTTCTTT
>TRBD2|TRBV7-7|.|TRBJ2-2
CASSLGGGGTTGELFF
TGTGCTAGCAGCTTAGGTGGCGGGGGAACCACCGGGGAGCTGTTTTTT
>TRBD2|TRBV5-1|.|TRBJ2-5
CASSSGGSIQETQYF
TGCGCCAGCAGCTCCGGGGGGTCGATCCAAGAGACCCAGTACTTC
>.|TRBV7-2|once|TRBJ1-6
CASSPMGPPPLHF
TGTGCCAGCAGCCCGATGGGGCCTCCACCCCTCCACTTT
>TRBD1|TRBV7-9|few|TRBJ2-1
CASSPRGHNSYNEQFF
TGTGCCAGCAGCCCCAGGGGGCACAACTCCTACAATGAGCAGTTCTTC